This passage covers 10 T cell receptor beta chains from one sample sequenced in a study of T cells after yellow fever vaccination. TCRdb used MiXCR to reprocess the 5' RACE reads, holding one entry per CDR3 protein. This table has more than 350,000 distinct CDR3 sequences, 11% appearing once. This specimen was PBMCs, taken on the day of the first yellow fever vaccination. Receptor source: a man between 18 and 29 years old who received the YFV17D yellow fever vaccine.

V usage is TRBV10-3 and J usage is TRBJ2-5; D is perhaps TRBD1 (6 bases). Trimming cost V 0 bases and J 5 bases, with 16 bases left between them. Germline CDR1 ENHRY, CDR2 SYGVKD. The CDR3 covers 16 residues. The CDR3 here is CAISESKGVALETQYF. DNA of the CDR3: TGTGCCATCAGTGAGTCGAAGGGGGTGGCGTTGGAGACCCAGTACTTC.

This chain links TRBV12-3 or TRBV12-4 with TRBJ2-6, with no clear D. The CDR3 is 15 amino acids. V lost 5 bases to trimming and J lost 3 bases, with 11 bases between them. The CDR3 region has the DNA TGTGCCAGCAGTGCCGGACCTGATGGGGCCAACGTCCTGACTTTC. Protein product: CASSAGPDGANVLTF.

The rearrangement links TRBV7-9 to TRBJ1-1, with D unclear. Germline lookup yields CDR1 SEHNR and CDR2 FQNEAQ (reference sequence). This CDR3 is 13 amino acids long. The ends were cut back, 3 bases at V and 0 bases at J, with 5 bases in the middle. The CDR3 loop is CASSFHLNTEAFF. The CDR3 nucleotides read TGTGCCAGCAGCTTTCACCTGAACACTGAAGCTTTCTTT.

Concerning this clonotype itself: This may stem from a read error, because a much larger clone lies one nucleotide away. This sequence joins TRBV7-2 and TRBJ1-1, with D unresolved. CDR1 and CDR2 from the germline V gene are SGHTA and FQGNSA. V was pared by 2 bases and J by 5 bases, with 9 bases between. This CDR3 has 13 amino acids. CDR3 protein: CASSLPWGTEAFF. In DNA, the CDR3 is TGTGCCAGCAGCTTACCGTGGGGAACTGAAGCTTTCTTT.

The chain joins TRBV7-2 to TRBJ2-1, with no clear D. Germline CDR1 and CDR2: SGHTA and FQGNSA. With 1 base removed from V and 7 bases from J, the gap between germline ends came to 14 bases. The CDR3 runs 15 residues. The DNA for the CDR3 is TGTGCCAGCAGCTTAGAATCCCGGAAGCTGAATGAGCAGTTCTTC. Translating gives CASSLESRKLNEQFF.

The chain employs TRBV7-3 and TRBJ2-1, with 8 bases matching TRBD2. CDR3 length: 13 amino acids. The germline gives CDR1 SGHTA, CDR2 FQGTGA. Trimming cost V 5 bases and J 9 bases; bases outside gene matches: 6. CDR3 bases: TGTGCCAGCAGCCCACCGGGGGGGGTTGAGCAGTTCTTC. Its translation: CASSPPGGVEQFF.

The V and J genes are TRBV6-1 and TRBJ1-6, with D hard to call. This CDR3 has 15 residues. Germline CDR1 MNHNS, CDR2 SASEGT. The V end lost 7 bases, the J end lost 7 bases, and 17 bases lay between the germline ends. The chain's CDR3 is CASKLAARRNSPLHF. In DNA, the CDR3 is TGTGCCAGCAAACTCGCAGCCCGGCGGAATTCACCCCTCCACTTT.

This clonotype was seen a few times. This chain joins TRBV12-3 or TRBV12-4 and TRBJ1-1; D is ambiguous. The CDR3 has 17 residues. Trimming cost V 0 bases and J 1 base, with 15 bases left between them. CDR3 sequence: CASSLALSLEGNTEAFF. As DNA, the CDR3 is TGTGCCAGCAGTTTAGCGCTGAGTTTGGAGGGGAACACTGAAGCTTTCTTT.

This clonotype was seen only a few times. CDR3 nucleotide sequence: TGTGCCAGCAGCTTGGGACAGGGGACCAATCAGCCCCAGCATTTT. Translated, it gives CASSLGQGTNQPQHF. The V and J genes are TRBV7-2 and TRBJ1-5, with 10 positions matching TRBD1. The germline gives CDR1 SGHTA, CDR2 FQGNSA. The CDR3 is made up of 15 amino acids. The trim removed 3 bases at V and 3 bases at J, leaving 2 bases unmatched.

This clonotype was counted between two and nine times. The chain links TRBV6-5 to TRBJ2-3, with 8 bases fitting TRBD1. The CDR3 is 18 amino acids. Trimming cost V 4 bases and J 3 bases; bases outside gene matches: 15. The germline V gene encodes CDR1 MNHEY and CDR2 SVGAGI. The CDR3 nucleotides read TGTGCCAGCAGTTCCGGAGGTATACAGGGGGATGTGACAGATACGCAGTATTTT. Protein product: CASSSGGIQGDVTDTQYF.